Listed here are 8 T cell receptor beta chains from one sample, sequenced in a study of T cells in Graves' hyperthyroidism and ophthalmopathy. The TCR beta CDR3 regions underwent amplification using RNA transcripts as the source. With the HTBI primer set, the TCR CDR3 went through a first round of RT-PCR. TCRdb ran MiXCR on the multiplex PCR reads and lists one entry per CDR3 protein. The sample yields approximately 530,000 distinct CDR3 sequences, approximately 16% seen once. The sample taken for sequencing was blood. The receptors were gathered from a woman aged 18 to 35 with Graves' hyperthyroidism.

The chain has TRBV6-1 and TRBJ2-6; D is ambiguous. Germline CDR1 MNHNS, CDR2 SASEGT. The CDR3 is 15 amino acids. Between the trimmed V and J ends, which lost 3 bases and 0 bases, there was a span of 6 bases. For the CDR3, the DNA is TGTGCCAGCAGTGACCGGTTCTCTGGGGCCAACGTCCTGACTTTC. Translated: CASSDRFSGANVLTF.

The table lists this clonotype with a few counts. The chain carries TRBV7-2 and TRBJ2-7, with a possible D match to TRBD1 (5 bases). The V end was cut by 1 base, the J end by 4 bases, with 17 bases between. Germline-derived CDR1 and CDR2 are SGHTA and FQGNSA. The CDR3 contains 16 residues. The CDR3 DNA reads TGTGCCAGCAGCTTAGTAAATTTCGCAGGGCGGTACGAGCAGTACTTC. This codes for CASSLVNFAGRYEQYF.

This clonotype was seen a single time. The chain uses TRBV29-1 and TRBJ2-7, with D maybe TRBD2 (6 bases). CDR1 SQVTM and CDR2 ANQGSEA come from the germline V gene. The CDR3 extends over 12 amino acids. The V and J ends lost 5 bases and 2 bases respectively, with 10 bases between them. The CDR3 reads CSVMGGPYEQYF. CDR3 DNA: TGCAGCGTTATGGGGGGTCCCTACGAGCAGTACTTC.

Notes on this clonotype: One end of the junction varies from germline; a read error may be responsible. The chain employs TRBV4-3 and TRBJ1-5, with D perhaps TRBD1 (5 bases). Germline V lookup: CDR1 LGHNA, CDR2 YSLEER. The CDR3 runs to 14 residues. CDR3 sequence reads: CASNQEGRGQPQHF. The CDR3 DNA reads TGCGCCAGCAACCAAGAGGGGAGGGGTCAGCCCCAGCATTTT.

This clonotype was seen many times. The chain has TRBV7-2 and TRBJ2-4; D ambiguous. This CDR3 is 13 amino acids long. With 5 bases removed from V and 4 bases from J, the gap between germline ends came to 9 bases. Looked up from germline, CDR1 is SGHTA and CDR2 is FQGNSA. In DNA, the CDR3 is TGTGCCAGCAGCCAGGACGGGAAAAACATTCAGTACTTC. Its translation: CASSQDGKNIQYF.

This chain links TRBV6-2 or TRBV6-3 with TRBJ1-2, with D perhaps matching TRBD1 (5 bases). This CDR3 has 14 amino acids. V lost 7 bases, J lost 8 bases, and 20 bases lay in between. Germline CDR1 and CDR2: MNHEY and SVGEGT. The CDR3 DNA sequence: TGTGCCAGCACCAAGCAGGGACGAGCCTTCGGCTACACCTTC. It translates to CASTKQGRAFGYTF.

This clonotype was found many times. J is TRBJ1-2 and V is TRBV27; TRBD1 aligns across 7 bases. Trimming at V came to 2 bases and at J to 4 bases, leaving 7 bases not matched to a gene. In germline, CDR1 is MNHEY, CDR2 SMNVEV (reference sequence). CDR3 size: 15 residues. The CDR3 protein is CASSLRQGGIYGYTF. In DNA form, the CDR3 reads TGTGCCAGCAGTTTACGCCAGGGGGGTATCTATGGCTACACCTTC.

This clonotype turned up a few times. The V and J genes are TRBV13 and TRBJ2-3, with D possibly being TRBD1 or TRBD2 (5 bases each). The CDR3 spans 16 residues. V shed 5 bases and J shed 6 bases, with 21 bases lying between them. Germline CDR1 reads PRHDT; CDR2 reads FYEKMQ (reference sequence). The CDR3: CASSVTGTNSADTQYF. DNA of the CDR3: TGTGCCAGCAGCGTGACCGGGACCAATTCAGCGGATACGCAGTATTTT.